The 16 T cell receptor beta chains below come from one sample, sequenced in a study of blood T cells in healthy people across ages. Next came a second PCR, run for about 7 to 12 cycles, which used a sample-barcoded 5' primer along with a J-beta primer mix. TCRdb passed the 5' RACE reads through MiXCR, listing each CDR3 protein once. This sample yields about a million distinct CDR3 sequences, of which roughly half are seen a single time; about a fifth belongs to the top ten. The sequenced material came from blood. The receptors come from a woman in her sixties or seventies in good health.

This clonotype was observed a few times. The V and J genes are TRBV12-3 or TRBV12-4 and TRBJ1-4; 7 bases are a match to TRBD1. CDR3 size: 15 residues. With V trimmed by 5 bases and J by 8 bases, 11 bases remained unmatched. CDR3 in amino acids: CASSGSGQNFEKLFF. CDR3 coding DNA: TGTGCCAGCAGTGGGTCGGGACAGAATTTCGAAAAACTGTTTTTT.

This clonotype was detected only a few times. The genes are TRBV29-1 and TRBJ1-1; 7 nucleotides agree with TRBD1. V lost 6 bases and J lost 5; bases outside the gene matches: 6. The V gene's germline CDR1 is SQVTM and CDR2 ANQGSEA. This CDR3 comprises 12 residues. The CDR3 DNA reads TGCAGCGTCTATGACAGGGAAACTGAAGCTTTCTTT. Its protein product is CSVYDRETEAFF.

This clonotype was seen repeatedly, ten times or more. V usage is TRBV7-7 and J usage is TRBJ2-5; a possible D gene is TRBD1 (6 bases). The CDR3 loop spans 14 amino acids. V gave up 3 bases and J gave up 4 bases, with 12 bases separating them. Germline assignment: CDR1 SSHAT and CDR2 FNYEAQ (reference sequence). In DNA, the CDR3 is TGTGCCAGCAGCTTGACAGGAGCGCTAGAGACCCAGTACTTC. Its translation is CASSLTGALETQYF. Supplemented by reference TRBV7-7 and TRBJ2-5, the full variable domain reads GAGVSQSPRYKVTKRGQDVTLRCDPISSHATLYWYQQALGQGPEFLTYFNYEAQPDKSGLPSDRFSAERPEGSISTLTIQRTEQRDSAMYRCASSLTGALETQYFGPGTRLLVL.

The V and J genes are TRBV10-3 and TRBJ2-7; 9 nucleotides align to TRBD1. CDR1 ENHRY and CDR2 SYGVKD come from the germline V gene. The CDR3 has 14 residues. V shed 4 bases, J shed 5 bases, and the junction held 6 bases outside the gene matches. CDR3 residues: CAISVGQGIDEQYF. CDR3 DNA: TGTGCCATCAGTGTGGGACAGGGTATCGACGAGCAGTACTTC.

The rearrangement joins TRBV5-1 to TRBJ1-1, with D maybe TRBD1 (6 bases). This CDR3 has 13 residues. Germline CDR1 and CDR2: SGHRS and YFSETQ. Deletions cut 1 base from V and 7 bases from J, with 11 bases between. CDR3 sequence (DNA): TGCGCCAGCAGCTTGTCCACAGGGTTTGAAGCTTTCTTT. Protein sequence: CASSLSTGFEAFF.

V usage is TRBV3-1 and J usage is TRBJ2-7; TRBD2 aligns across 8 bases. Looked up from germline, CDR1 is LGHDT and CDR2 is YNNKEL (reference sequence). This CDR3 has 16 residues. V shed 5 bases and J 0 bases; nucleotides not matched to a gene: 9. CDR3 bases: TGTGCCAGCAGCACATGGCGGGAGGCAAGCTCCTACGAGCAGTACTTC. As protein: CASSTWREASSYEQYF.

The chain couples TRBV20-1 to TRBJ2-1; 10 bases align to TRBD2. CDR1 is DFQATT and CDR2 is SNEGSKA in the germline V gene (reference sequence). Losses at the gene ends were 6 bases for V and 2 bases for J; bases not matched to a gene: 13. This CDR3 region has 17 residues. Here the CDR3 DNA reads TGCAGTGCCCGTGAGCGGGAGGGCCTTGTAACCTACAATGAGCAGTTCTTC. Its protein product is CSAREREGLVTYNEQFF.

This rearrangement joins TRBV12-3 or TRBV12-4 to TRBJ2-5, with D possibly being TRBD1 (6 bases). The V end was cut by 3 bases, the J end by 6 bases, with 11 bases between. The CDR3 spans 13 residues. The CDR3 region has the DNA TGTGCCAGCAGTTTCCAGGGGTCGAAGACCCAGTACTTC. Encoded protein: CASSFQGSKTQYF.

As DNA, the CDR3 is TGTGCCGCGGAAAAGAGGTCCTCCTACGAGCAGTACTTC. This gives the protein CAAEKRSSYEQYF. The J gene is TRBJ2-7, the V gene TRBV7-9, with no clear D. V was pared by 11 bases and J by 0 bases, with 14 bases between. CDR1 and CDR2 from the germline V gene are SEHNR and FQNEAQ (reference sequence). This CDR3 is built from 13 residues.

The rearrangement uses TRBV29-1 and TRBJ2-1, with D unresolved. This CDR3 is 13 amino acids long. V gave up 7 bases and J gave up 4 bases, with 14 bases separating them. Germline CDR1 and CDR2: SQVTM and ANQGSEA. The CDR3 spells CSAAQSRYNEQFF. The DNA of the CDR3 is TGCAGCGCTGCACAATCTCGGTACAATGAGCAGTTCTTC.

J is TRBJ2-1 and V is TRBV20-1, with 11 positions matching TRBD2. Germline loops: CDR1 DFQATT, CDR2 SNEGSKA (reference sequence). With 0 bases clipped from V and 8 bases from J, the junction kept 9 bases outside the gene matches. There are 16 residues in the CDR3. The CDR3 region is CSARDIGLAGGDEQFF. The CDR3 bases are TGCAGTGCTAGAGATATAGGCCTAGCGGGAGGCGATGAGCAGTTCTTC.

V and J are TRBV6-1 and TRBJ2-5; 10 nucleotides agree with TRBD1. The assigned J gene may be wrong: the sequence end matches TRBJ2-7 better. Per germline, CDR1 MNHNS and CDR2 SASEGT. The CDR3 runs 16 residues. Written as DNA, the CDR3 is TGTGCCAGCAGTGAATATTGGGACAGGGGTTTCTACGAGCAGTACTTC. It codes for CASSEYWDRGFYEQYF.

This clonotype has only one observation. This sequence joins TRBV10-3 and TRBJ1-5, with 8 bases lining up with TRBD1. Germline V gene sequence: CDR1 ENHRY, CDR2 SYGVKD. V was pared by 5 bases and J by 2 bases, with 8 bases of the junction left unmatched. The CDR3 is 16 amino acids. DNA of the CDR3: TGTGCCATCAGTCGCCACAGGGGGGAACGCAATCAGCCCCAGCATTTT. It specifies CAISRHRGERNQPQHF.

A few counts support this clonotype. The V and J genes are TRBV4-1 and TRBJ2-1, with 12 bases matching TRBD2. The CDR3 totals 15 residues. V lost 3 bases, J lost 14 bases, and 11 bases stayed unmatched. Per the germline V gene, CDR1 is MGHRA and CDR2 is YSYEKL. The CDR3 here is CASSQIMGTSGRKFF. The DNA of the CDR3 is TGCGCCAGCAGCCAGATCATGGGGACTAGCGGGCGAAAGTTCTTC.

V is TRBV20-1 and J is TRBJ2-7; 7 bases map to TRBD2. This CDR3 comprises 15 residues. V was pared by 3 bases and J by 0 bases, with 8 bases of the junction left unmatched. Germline CDR1 is DFQATT and CDR2 is SNEGSKA (reference sequence). In DNA, the CDR3 is TGCAGTGCTAGCCACAACCGCGGGAGCTCCTACGAGCAGTACTTC. Translating it yields CSASHNRGSSYEQYF.

This rearrangement joins TRBV7-2 to TRBJ2-7, with D possibly called TRBD1 or TRBD2 (5 bases each). The length of the CDR3 is 16 residues. The V and J ends lost 4 bases and 0 bases respectively, with 16 bases between them. In germline, CDR1 is SGHTA, CDR2 FQGNSA. The CDR3 DNA sequence: TGTGCCAGCAGCTCCAACCGGGACGCCTACTCCTACGAGCAGTACTTC. Amino acids: CASSSNRDAYSYEQYF.